The clone carrying this T cell receptor beta chain has just a few counts. Its antigen is not identified. The protocol was immunoSEQ multiplex PCR, while the TCRdb copy is restricted to in-frame clones and leaves out a portion. The sample lists 100,000 to 150,000 clones, about 90% occurring once. The CDR3 spans 14 residues. Trimming took off 0 bases at V and 3 bases at J, with 7 bases between the two ends. Germline loops: CDR1 SGHDT, CDR2 YYEEEE. This specimen belongs to a study of T cell responses to AZD1222 COVID-19 vaccine. Whole-study results and caveats: Dominant at 160-218 and 743-854, vaccine-associated CD4 TCRs also spanned spike. Of spike-specific TCRs, nearly half reportedly target regions left unmutated in variants. The sample set comprised mostly white British donors with more females, and clonal diversity was possibly underestimated. The breadth and depth of Spike-specific TCRs increased once two AZD1222 doses had been given.

The V and J genes are TRBV5-6 and TRBJ1-3; D remains ambiguous. The sequence derives from an adult in good health. The specimen comprised peripheral blood, sampled on day 0 of MenACWY control vaccination. The CDR3 region has the DNA TGTGCCAGCAGCTTGGCTGGGCTTGGAAACACCATATATTTT. The encoded protein is CASSLAGLGNTIYF.